This entry concerns a single TCR beta chain. Its antigen target is currently unknown. No per-base quality is available; no much larger clone lies one base away. TCRbeta CDR3 regions were amplified from genomic DNA using the immunoSEQ Assay, a bias-controlled multiplex PCR. In the authors' own workflow: The number of nucleated cells in each sample was estimated by amplification of reference gene primers within the assay. To quantify the absolute abundance of each unique TCRbeta CDR3 rearrangement, sequence reads were collapsed and filtered. For each sample, productive Simpson clonality was calculated as the square root of Simpson's diversity index across productive rearrangements. As stored in TCRdb, this immuneACCESS dataset retains in-frame rearrangements with V and J assigned. A fraction of the clones does not appear; measured against another copy, unresolved V genes explain less than half of the discrepancy, and the remainder lacks a known reason. V and J calls and clone size are as listed in that table; D and trimming were resolved from the DNA. This sample holds over 130,000 clones; 70% to 90% were observed only once. Together, the top ten hold roughly 3.3% of the sample.

These data are taken from a study of blood T cell repertoires in COVID-19 (dated by TCRdb to the early 2020s). Background for the entire study: Samples covering the acute and convalescent phases of COVID-19 were provided by collaborators in the United States, Italy and Spain. The material from the prospective study consisted of cDNA or gDNA derived from T cells, B-cell-depleted T cells, or PBMCs. Subjects who had been exposed to COVID-19, were actively infected with it, or had recovered from it provided the deeply sampled blood TCRbeta repertoires that made up the dataset. The repertoires were released in a freely available public database meant as a resource for research on the immune response to SARS-CoV-2. The samples were drawn from the first 160 participants of the ongoing ImmuneRACE study and from 1,254 subjects provided by 6 global collaborators. The sample metadata nearly always contained a de-identified subject ID, COVID-19 status, age in years and sex. Where available, HLA class I and class II types were taken from metadata supplied by the sample provider and were not determined by assay-based typing.

Collaborating institutions collected whole blood in K2EDTA tubes following their own protocols. For TCRbeta analysis, collaborators shipped samples as frozen whole blood, isolated PBMCs, or DNA extracted from either of those sample types. CDR1 KGHSH and CDR2 LQKENI are derived from the germline V gene. The CDR3 runs 12 residues from the cysteine to the phenylalanine. The entry retains the CDR3 DNA only, 36 bases that are in frame from base 1. V loses 3 bases, J loses 7 bases, and the germline ends lie 10 bases apart. Broad study findings and their caveats: How much clinical and demographic metadata was included differed by source and by participant, and the metadata was provided uncurated.

The chain employs TRBV18 and TRBJ2-7; no D gene call is confident. The sequencing input was peripheral blood. The sequence was collected from a man between 70 and 80 years old with acute or convalescent COVID-19. The CDR3: CASSPPGSEQYF. The DNA sequence is TGTGCCAGCTCACCCCCAGGTAGTGAGCAGTACTTC.